This T cell receptor beta chain is drawn from a study of regulatory T cells in long-lasting Graves disease. According to the study, TCR beta libraries were built with iRepertoire HTBI primers and CDR3-region Arm-PCR. One entry per CDR3 protein, called by TCRdb with MiXCR from the multiplex PCR reads. The table has 400,000 to 500,000 distinct CDR3 sequences, just under 15% seen once. V was pared by 2 bases and J by 0 bases, with 13 bases between. The CDR3 contains 16 residues. The germline CDR1 and CDR2 sequences are SEHNR and FQNEAQ (reference sequence). As to time point: newly diagnosed GD, antithyroid drugs for less than 3 months. The TCR library was made from RNA that had been extracted from PBMCs in TRIzol. This clonotype was counted at least ten times. This sample also belongs to another study, concerning T cells in Graves' hyperthyroidism and ophthalmopathy.

The source material was peripheral blood mononuclear cells (PBMCs), sampled at new diagnosis, from a patient treated with antithyroid drugs. The V and J genes are TRBV7-9 and TRBJ2-5; no clear D. The sequence came from a woman aged 25 to 45 with Graves disease. In nucleotides, the CDR3 is TGTGCCAGCAGCTTACTATTAGCAGAGTACCAAGAGACCCAGTACTTC. It encodes CASSLLLAEYQETQYF.